A selection of T cell receptor beta chains follows, all from one sample in a study of blood T cell repertoires in COVID-19. TCRdb's table, derived via immunoSEQ multiplex PCR, lists solely in-frame clones and lacks some. Of 60,000 to 70,000 clones listed, roughly 80% are singletons. Input material: peripheral blood. These receptors were taken from a man in his 60s with acute or convalescent COVID-19. Both conserved end residues are part of each CDR3. Each record gives: clone size, J gene, V gene, D gene, CDR3 protein, CDR3 DNA. A D gene is named only where the DNA matches it firmly. Not all rows give a size; the values are once, few, many and, for expanded clones, a class.

>.|TRBJ2-7|TRBV13|.
CASSPRVADSYEQYF
TGTGCCAGCAGCCCCCGAGTAGCGGATTCCTACGAGCAGTACTTC
>once|TRBJ1-2|TRBV5-1|.
CASSPSYGGDLYGYTF
TGCGCCAGCAGCCCATCTTATGGAGGGGACCTCTATGGCTACACCTTC
>.|TRBJ1-6|TRBV5-1|.
CASSLGANSPLHF
TGCGCCAGCAGCTTGGGGGCCAATTCACCCCTCCACTTT
>.|TRBJ2-3|TRBV7-9|.
CASSLLSPVNTQYF
TGTGCCAGCAGCCTCCTAAGTCCCGTGAATACGCAGTATTTT
>once|TRBJ1-2|TRBV6-5|TRBD1
CASSYRTGDYGYTF
TGTGCCAGCAGTTACCGGACAGGGGACTATGGCTACACCTTC
>.|TRBJ2-1|TRBV3-1/TRBV3-2|.
CASSQGSDNEQFF
TGTGCCAGCAGCCAAGGTTCGGACAATGAGCAGTTCTTC
>.|TRBJ2-5|TRBV19|TRBD2
CATRPAGGPETQYF
TGTGCCACCCGCCCAGCGGGGGGGCCGGAGACCCAGTACTTC
>.|TRBJ2-4|TRBV6-2/TRBV6-3|.
CASSDTHLAKNIQYF
TGTGCCAGCAGCGACACCCATTTGGCCAAAAACATTCAGTACTTC
>.|TRBJ1-1|TRBV19|TRBD1
CASKDRANTEAFF
TGTGCCAGTAAGGACAGGGCGAACACTGAAGCTTTCTTT
>.|TRBJ1-1|TRBV20-1|TRBD1
CSASGTALVAFF
TGCAGTGCTAGTGGGACAGCCTTAGTAGCTTTCTTT
>.|TRBJ2-3|TRBV6-2/TRBV6-3|.
CASSPIRARASTDTQYF
TGTGCCAGCAGCCCTATAAGGGCCAGGGCCAGCACAGATACGCAGTATTTT
>.|TRBJ2-3|TRBV19|TRBD1
CASSSRGPTSDTQYF
TGTGCCAGTAGTAGCAGGGGGCCTACATCAGATACGCAGTATTTT
>.|TRBJ1-2|TRBV18|TRBD1
CASSPQEGQGADGYTF
TGTGCCAGCTCACCTCAGGAAGGACAGGGGGCGGATGGCTACACCTTC
>.|TRBJ2-1|TRBV28|TRBD1
CATVRDRVNEQFF
TGTGCCACCGTCCGGGACAGGGTGAATGAGCAGTTCTTC
>.|TRBJ2-1|TRBV18|TRBD1
CASSPRTGDNEQFF
TGTGCCAGCTCACCAAGGACAGGGGACAATGAGCAGTTCTTC
>.|TRBJ1-6|TRBV6-6|.
CASRSEAYNSPLHF
TGTGCCAGCAGAAGCGAGGCCTATAATTCACCCCTCCACTTT
>.|TRBJ1-3|TRBV30|.
CAWVRLGNTIYF
TGTGCCTGGGTGCGACTTGGAAACACCATATATTTT
>.|TRBJ1-1|TRBV27|.
CASGYPAFF
TGTGCCAGCGGTTATCCGGCTTTCTTT
>.|TRBJ1-2|TRBV10-3|TRBD1
CAISRDRGGGYTF
TGTGCCATCAGTCGGGACAGAGGCGGGGGCTACACCTTC